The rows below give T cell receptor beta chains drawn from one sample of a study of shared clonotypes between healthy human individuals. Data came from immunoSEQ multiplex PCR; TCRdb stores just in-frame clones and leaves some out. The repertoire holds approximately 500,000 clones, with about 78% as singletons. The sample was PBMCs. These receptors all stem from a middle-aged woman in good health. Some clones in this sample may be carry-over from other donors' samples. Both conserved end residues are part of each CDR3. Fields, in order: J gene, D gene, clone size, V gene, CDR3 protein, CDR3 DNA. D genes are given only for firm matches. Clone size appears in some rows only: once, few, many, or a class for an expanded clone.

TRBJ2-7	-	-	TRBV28	CASSGQSWEQYF	TGTGCCAGCAGTGGACAGTCTTGGGAGCAGTACTTC
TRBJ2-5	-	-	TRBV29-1	CSVLSAGEETQYF	TGCAGCGTTCTATCTGCAGGGGAGGAGACCCAGTACTTC
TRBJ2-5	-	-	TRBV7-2	CASSPRLWETQYF	TGTGCCAGCAGCCCGAGGCTGTGGGAGACCCAGTACTTC
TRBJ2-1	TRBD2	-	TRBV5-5	CASSLFSGRTRNEQFF	TGTGCCAGCAGCTTGTTTAGCGGGAGGACCCGCAATGAGCAGTTCTTC
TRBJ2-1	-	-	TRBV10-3	CAISVLSEQFF	TGTGCCATCAGTGTTTTATCCGAGCAGTTCTTC
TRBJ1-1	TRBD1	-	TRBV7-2	CASSLVRQGGTEAFF	TGTGCCAGCAGCTTAGTTCGGCAGGGGGGCACTGAAGCTTTCTTT
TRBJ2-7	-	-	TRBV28	CASSFPNQHPRSYEQYF	TGTGCCAGCAGTTTTCCCAATCAGCATCCCCGCTCCTACGAGCAGTACTTC
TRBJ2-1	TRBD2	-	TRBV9	CASSVGSGIHYNEQFF	TGTGCCAGCAGCGTAGGTAGCGGGATCCACTACAATGAGCAGTTCTTC
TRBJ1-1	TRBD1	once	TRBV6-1	CASSSTGGTEAFF	TGTGCCAGCAGTTCGACAGGGGGCACTGAAGCTTTCTTT
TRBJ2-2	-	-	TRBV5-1	CASSLDPRSGELFF	TGCGCCAGCAGCTTGGATCCGCGGTCCGGGGAGCTGTTTTTT